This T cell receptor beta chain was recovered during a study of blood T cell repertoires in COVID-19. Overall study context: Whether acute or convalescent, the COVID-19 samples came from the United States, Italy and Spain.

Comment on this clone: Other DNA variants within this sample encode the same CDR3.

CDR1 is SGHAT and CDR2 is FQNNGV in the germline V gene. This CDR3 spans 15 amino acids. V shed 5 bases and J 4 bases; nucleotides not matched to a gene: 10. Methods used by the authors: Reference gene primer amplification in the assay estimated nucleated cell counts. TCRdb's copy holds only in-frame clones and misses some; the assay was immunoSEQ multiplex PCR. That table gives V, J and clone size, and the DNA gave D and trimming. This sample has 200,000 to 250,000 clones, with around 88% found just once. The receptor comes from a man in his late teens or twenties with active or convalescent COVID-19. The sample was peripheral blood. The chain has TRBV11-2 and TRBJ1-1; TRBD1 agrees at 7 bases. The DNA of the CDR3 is TGTGCCAGCAGCCTCGACAGGGTTGGCGGCACTGAAGCTTTCTTT. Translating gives CASSLDRVGGTEAFF.